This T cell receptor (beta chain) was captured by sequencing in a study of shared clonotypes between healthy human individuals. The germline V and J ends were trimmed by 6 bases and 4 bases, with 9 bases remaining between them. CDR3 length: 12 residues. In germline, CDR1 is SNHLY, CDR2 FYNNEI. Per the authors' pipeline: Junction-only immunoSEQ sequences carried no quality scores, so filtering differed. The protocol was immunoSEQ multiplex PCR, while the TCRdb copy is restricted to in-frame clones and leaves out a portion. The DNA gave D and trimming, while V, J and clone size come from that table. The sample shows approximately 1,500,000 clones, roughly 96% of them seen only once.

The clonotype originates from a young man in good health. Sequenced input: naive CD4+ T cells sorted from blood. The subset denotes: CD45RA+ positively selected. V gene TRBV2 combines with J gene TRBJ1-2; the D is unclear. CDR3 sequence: CASRAGTYGYTF. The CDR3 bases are TGTGCCAGCAGGGCGGGCACCTATGGCTACACCTTC.